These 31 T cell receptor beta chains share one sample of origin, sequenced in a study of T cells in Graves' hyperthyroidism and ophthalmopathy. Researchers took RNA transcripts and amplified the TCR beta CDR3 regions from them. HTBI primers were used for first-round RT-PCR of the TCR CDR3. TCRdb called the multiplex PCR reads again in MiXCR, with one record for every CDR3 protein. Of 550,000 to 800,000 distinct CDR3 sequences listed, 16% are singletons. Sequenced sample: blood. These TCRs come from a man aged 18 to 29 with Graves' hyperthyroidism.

The CDR3 region is CSARDAAYEQYF. In DNA, the CDR3 is TGCAGTGCTAGAGATGCAGCCTACGAGCAGTACTTC. This chain links TRBV20-1 with TRBJ2-7; no firm D call. CDR1 is DFQATT and CDR2 is SNEGSKA in the germline V gene (reference sequence). Trimming removed 0 bases at V and 2 bases at J, with 5 bases between. The CDR3 has 12 amino acids.

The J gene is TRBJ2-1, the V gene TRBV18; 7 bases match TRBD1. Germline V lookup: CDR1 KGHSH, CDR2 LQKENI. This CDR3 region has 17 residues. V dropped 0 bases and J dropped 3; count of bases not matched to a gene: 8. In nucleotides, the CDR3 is TGTGCCAGCTCACCACCGGACAGGCCACTTGGCTACAATGAGCAGTTCTTC. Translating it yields CASSPPDRPLGYNEQFF. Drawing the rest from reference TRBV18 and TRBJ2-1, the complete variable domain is NAGVMQNPRHLVRRRGQEARLRCSPMKGHSHVYWYRQLPEEGLKFMVYLQKENIIDESGMPKERFSAEFPKEGPSILRIQQVVRGDSAAYFCASSPPDRPLGYNEQFFGPGTRLTVL.

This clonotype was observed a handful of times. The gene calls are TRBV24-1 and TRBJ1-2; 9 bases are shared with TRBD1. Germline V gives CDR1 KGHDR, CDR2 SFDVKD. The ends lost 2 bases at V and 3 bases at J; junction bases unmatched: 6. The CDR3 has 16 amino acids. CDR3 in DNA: TGTGCCACCAGTGATTCCGGGACAGGGAGGGACTATGGCTACACCTTC. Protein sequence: CATSDSGTGRDYGYTF.

CDR3 in DNA: TGTGCCAGCAGTTTGAATCCCGCGGGAGGTACTGAAGCTTTCTTT. Its translation is CASSLNPAGGTEAFF. The chain links TRBV12-3 or TRBV12-4 to TRBJ1-1; unclear D gene. This CDR3 comprises 15 residues. With 3 bases removed from V and 5 bases from J, the gap between germline ends came to 16 bases.

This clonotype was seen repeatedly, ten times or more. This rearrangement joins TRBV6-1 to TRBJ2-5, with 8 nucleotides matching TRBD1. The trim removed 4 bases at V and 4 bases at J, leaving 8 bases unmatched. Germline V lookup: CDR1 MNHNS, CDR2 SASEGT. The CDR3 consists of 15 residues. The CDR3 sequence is CASSVLQGAGETQYF. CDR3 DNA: TGTGCCAGCAGTGTATTGCAGGGGGCCGGAGAGACCCAGTACTTC.

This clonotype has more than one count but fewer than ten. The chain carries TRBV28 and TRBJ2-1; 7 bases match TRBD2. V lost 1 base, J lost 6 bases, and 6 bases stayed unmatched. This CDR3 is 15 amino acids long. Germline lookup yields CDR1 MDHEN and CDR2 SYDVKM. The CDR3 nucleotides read TGTGCCAGCAGTTTATTCCAGCGGGATTCCAATGAGCAGTTCTTC. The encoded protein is CASSLFQRDSNEQFF.

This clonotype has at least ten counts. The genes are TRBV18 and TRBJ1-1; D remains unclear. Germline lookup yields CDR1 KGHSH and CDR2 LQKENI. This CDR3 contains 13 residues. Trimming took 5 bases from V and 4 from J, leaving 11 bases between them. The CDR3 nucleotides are TGTGCCAGCTCAGTCGGTCGGAGCACTGAAGCTTTCTTT. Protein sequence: CASSVGRSTEAFF.

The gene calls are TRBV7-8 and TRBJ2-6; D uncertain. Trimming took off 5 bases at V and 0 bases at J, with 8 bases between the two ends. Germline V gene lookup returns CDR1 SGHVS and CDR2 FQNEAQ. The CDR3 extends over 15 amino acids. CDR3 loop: CASSPKNSGANVLTF. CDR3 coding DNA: TGTGCCAGCAGCCCGAAAAACTCTGGGGCCAACGTCCTGACTTTC.

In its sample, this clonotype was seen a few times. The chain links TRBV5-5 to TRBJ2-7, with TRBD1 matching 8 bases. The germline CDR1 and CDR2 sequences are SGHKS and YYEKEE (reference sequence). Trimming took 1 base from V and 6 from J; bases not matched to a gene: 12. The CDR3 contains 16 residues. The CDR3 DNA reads TGTGCCAGCAGCTTGCGAGGGACAGGCATTTATTCCGAGCAGTACTTC. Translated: CASSLRGTGIYSEQYF. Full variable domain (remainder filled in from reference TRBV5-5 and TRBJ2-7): DAGVTQSPTHLIKTRGQQVTLRCSPISGHKSVSWYQQVLGQGPQFIFQYYEKEERGRGNFPDRFSARQFPNYSSELNVNALLLGDSALYLCASSLRGTGIYSEQYFGPGTRLTVT.

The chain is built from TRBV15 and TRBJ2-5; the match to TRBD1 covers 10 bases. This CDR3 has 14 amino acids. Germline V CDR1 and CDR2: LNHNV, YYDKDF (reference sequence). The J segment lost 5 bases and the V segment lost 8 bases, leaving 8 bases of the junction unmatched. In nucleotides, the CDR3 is TGTGCCACCCGGGACAGGGGCCGCGGGGAGACCCAGTACTTC. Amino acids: CATRDRGRGETQYF.

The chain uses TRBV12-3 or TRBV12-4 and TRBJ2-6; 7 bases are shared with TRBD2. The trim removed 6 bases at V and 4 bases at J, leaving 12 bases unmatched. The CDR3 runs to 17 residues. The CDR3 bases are TGTGCCAGCAGCTCCTCGGGGGGTCGGATCGGGGCCAACGTCCTGACTTTC. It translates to CASSSSGGRIGANVLTF.

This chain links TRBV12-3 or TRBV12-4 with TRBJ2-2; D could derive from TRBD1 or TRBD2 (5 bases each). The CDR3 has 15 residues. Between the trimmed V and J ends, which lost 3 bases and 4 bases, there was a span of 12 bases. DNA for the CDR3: TGTGCCAGCAGTTTGGGACGGGGACCCACCGGGGAGCTGTTTTTT. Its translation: CASSLGRGPTGELFF.

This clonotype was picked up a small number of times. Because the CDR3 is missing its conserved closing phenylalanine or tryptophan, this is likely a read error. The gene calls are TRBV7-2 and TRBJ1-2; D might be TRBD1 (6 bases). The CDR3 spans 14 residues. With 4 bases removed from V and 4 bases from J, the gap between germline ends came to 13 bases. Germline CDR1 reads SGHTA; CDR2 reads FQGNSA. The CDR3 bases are TGTGCCAGCAGCTCGAGTCAGGGGTCCTATGGCTACACCCTC. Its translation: CASSSSQGSYGYTL.

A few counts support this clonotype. CDR3 region: CASSSPGNYEQYF. The CDR3 DNA is TGTGCCAGCAGTTCACCAGGGAACTACGAGCAGTACTTC. The chain carries TRBV27 and TRBJ2-7, with D possibly TRBD1 on 5 matching bases. V gave up 4 bases and J gave up 3 bases, with 10 bases separating them. The CDR3 length is 13 residues. Germline V gives CDR1 MNHEY, CDR2 SMNVEV (reference sequence).

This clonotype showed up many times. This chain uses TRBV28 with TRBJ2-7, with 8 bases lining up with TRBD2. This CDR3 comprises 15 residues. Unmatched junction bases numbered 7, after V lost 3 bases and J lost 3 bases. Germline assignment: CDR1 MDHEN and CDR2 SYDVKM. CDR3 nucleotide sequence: TGTGCCAGCAGTTTCAGTCTAGCGGGCTTCTACGAGCAGTACTTC. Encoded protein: CASSFSLAGFYEQYF.

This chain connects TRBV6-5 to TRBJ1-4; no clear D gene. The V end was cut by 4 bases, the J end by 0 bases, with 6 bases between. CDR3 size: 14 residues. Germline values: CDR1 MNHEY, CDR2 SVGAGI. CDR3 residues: CASSFVATNEKLFF. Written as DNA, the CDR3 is TGTGCCAGCAGTTTTGTTGCAACTAATGAAAAACTGTTTTTT.

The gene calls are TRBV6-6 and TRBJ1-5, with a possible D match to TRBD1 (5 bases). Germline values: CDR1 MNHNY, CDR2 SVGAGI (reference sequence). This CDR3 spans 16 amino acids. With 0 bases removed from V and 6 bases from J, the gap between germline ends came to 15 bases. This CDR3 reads CASSYSSEGTGQPQHF. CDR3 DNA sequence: TGTGCCAGCAGTTACTCGTCTGAAGGGACCGGTCAGCCCCAGCATTTT.

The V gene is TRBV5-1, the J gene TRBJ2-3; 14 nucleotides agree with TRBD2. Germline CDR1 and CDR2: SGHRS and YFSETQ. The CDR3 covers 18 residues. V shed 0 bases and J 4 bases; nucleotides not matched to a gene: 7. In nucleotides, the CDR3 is TGCGCCAGCAGCTTGGGTAAGACTAGCGGGAGGGCGGCAGATACGCAGTATTTT. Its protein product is CASSLGKTSGRAADTQYF.

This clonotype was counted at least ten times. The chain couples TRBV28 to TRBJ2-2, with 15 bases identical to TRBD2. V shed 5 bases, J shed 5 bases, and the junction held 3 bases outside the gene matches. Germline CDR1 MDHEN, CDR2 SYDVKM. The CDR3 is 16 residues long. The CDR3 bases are TGTGCCAGCAGTCTTGGGACTAGCGGGAGGACCGGGGAGCTGTTTTTT. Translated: CASSLGTSGRTGELFF.

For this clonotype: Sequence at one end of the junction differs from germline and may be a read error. The CDR3 sequence: CASSFGGAGGRGEAQYF. CDR3 sequence (DNA): TGTGCCAGCAGTTTTGGAGGCGCGGGAGGGCGGGGAGAGGCCCAGTACTTC. The chain is built from TRBV12-3 or TRBV12-4 and TRBJ2-5; TRBD2 aligns across 9 bases. The CDR3 has 17 amino acids.

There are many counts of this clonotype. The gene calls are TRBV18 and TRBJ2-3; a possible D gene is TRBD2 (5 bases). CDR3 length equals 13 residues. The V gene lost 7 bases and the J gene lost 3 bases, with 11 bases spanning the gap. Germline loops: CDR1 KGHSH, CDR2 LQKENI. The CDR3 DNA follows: TGTGCCAGCTTTTCGGCGGGTACAGATACGCAGTATTTT. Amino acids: CASFSAGTDTQYF.

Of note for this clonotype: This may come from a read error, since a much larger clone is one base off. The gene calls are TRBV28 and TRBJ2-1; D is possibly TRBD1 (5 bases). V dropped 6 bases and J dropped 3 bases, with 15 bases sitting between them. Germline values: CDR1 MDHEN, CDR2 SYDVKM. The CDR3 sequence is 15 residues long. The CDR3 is CASSRLQGHYNEQFF. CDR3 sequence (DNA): TGTGCCAGCAGCCGTTTGCAGGGTCACTACAATGAGCAGTTCTTC.

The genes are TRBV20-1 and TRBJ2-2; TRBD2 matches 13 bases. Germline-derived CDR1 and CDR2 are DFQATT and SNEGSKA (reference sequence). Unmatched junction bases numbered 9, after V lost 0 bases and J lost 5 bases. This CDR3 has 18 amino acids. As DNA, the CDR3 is TGCAGTGCTAGAGATCGAAGCAGGGGACTAGCGGGGACCGGGGAGCTGTTTTTT. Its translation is CSARDRSRGLAGTGELFF.

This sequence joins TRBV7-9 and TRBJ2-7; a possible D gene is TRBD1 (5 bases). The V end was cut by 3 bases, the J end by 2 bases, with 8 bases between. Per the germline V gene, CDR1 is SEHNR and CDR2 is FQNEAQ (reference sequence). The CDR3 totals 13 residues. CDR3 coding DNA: TGTGCCAGCAGCTTTGGGGCAGCCTACGAGCAGTACTTC. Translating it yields CASSFGAAYEQYF.

CDR3 DNA: TGTGCCAGCAGTCGCCTTTTCGGTGAGCAGTTCTTC. This codes for CASSRLFGEQFF. V usage is TRBV2 and J usage is TRBJ2-1; no clear D. The V end was cut by 5 bases, the J end by 9 bases, with 11 bases between. There are 12 residues in the CDR3. Germline lookup yields CDR1 SNHLY and CDR2 FYNNEI.

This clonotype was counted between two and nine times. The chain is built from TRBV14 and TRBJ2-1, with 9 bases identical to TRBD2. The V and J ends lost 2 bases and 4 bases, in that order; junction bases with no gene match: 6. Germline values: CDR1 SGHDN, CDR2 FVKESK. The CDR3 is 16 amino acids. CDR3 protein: CASSQPTSGPYNEQFF. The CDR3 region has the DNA TGTGCCAGCAGCCAACCCACTAGCGGGCCTTACAATGAGCAGTTCTTC.

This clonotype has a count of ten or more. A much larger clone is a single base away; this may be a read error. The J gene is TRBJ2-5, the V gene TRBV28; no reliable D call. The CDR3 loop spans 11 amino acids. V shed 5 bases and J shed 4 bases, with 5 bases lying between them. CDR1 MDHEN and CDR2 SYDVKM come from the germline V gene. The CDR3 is CASSPPETQYF. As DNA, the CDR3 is TGTGCCAGCAGTCCCCCAGAGACCCAGTACTTC.

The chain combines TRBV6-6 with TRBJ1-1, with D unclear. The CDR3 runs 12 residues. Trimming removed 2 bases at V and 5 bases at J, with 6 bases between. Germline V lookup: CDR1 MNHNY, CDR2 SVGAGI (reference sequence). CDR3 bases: TGTGCCAGCAGTTACGCCGGGACTGAAGCTTTCTTT. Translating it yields CASSYAGTEAFF.

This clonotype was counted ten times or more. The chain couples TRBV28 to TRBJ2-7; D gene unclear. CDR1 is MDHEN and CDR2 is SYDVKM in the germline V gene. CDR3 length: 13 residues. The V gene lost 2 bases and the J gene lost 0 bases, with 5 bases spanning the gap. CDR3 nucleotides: TGTGCCAGCAGTTTAAAAATCTCCTACGAGCAGTACTTC. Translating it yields CASSLKISYEQYF.

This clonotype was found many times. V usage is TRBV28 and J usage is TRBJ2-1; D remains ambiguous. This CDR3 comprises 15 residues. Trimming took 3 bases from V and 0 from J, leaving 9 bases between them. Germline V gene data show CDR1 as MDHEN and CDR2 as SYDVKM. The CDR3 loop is CASSFWQSSYNEQFF. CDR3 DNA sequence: TGTGCCAGCAGTTTCTGGCAGAGCTCCTACAATGAGCAGTTCTTC.

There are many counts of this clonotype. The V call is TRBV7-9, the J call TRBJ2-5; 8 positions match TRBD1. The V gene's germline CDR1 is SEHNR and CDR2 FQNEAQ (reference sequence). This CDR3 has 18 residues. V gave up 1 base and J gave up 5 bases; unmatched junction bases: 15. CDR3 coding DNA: TGTGCCAGCAGCTTAGGGGCGGGGACAGGACCGTATGGGGAGACCCAGTACTTC. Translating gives CASSLGAGTGPYGETQYF.